This TCR beta chain was sequenced for a study of post-analysis software for immune sequencing data. Across the whole study: Progressive-relapsing, secondary progressive and relapsing-remitting multiple sclerosis were among the disease courses included. Overall study results and limits: Significantly lower normalized Chao1 diversity was found in patients with multiple sclerosis relative to controls. With F measure, samples from one preparation batch clustered together strongly.

Incorporated into the TCR beta cDNA libraries were unique molecular identifiers, which served to reduce PCR and sequencing biases. TCRdb fed the PCR reads into MiXCR, producing one record per CDR3 protein. The sample yields some 190,000 distinct CDR3 sequences, over 25% seen once. About this clonotype: The antigen is undetermined.

The TCR originated in a girl aged 2 to 17 with multiple sclerosis. Sequenced material: blood.

The CDR3 sequence: CASSQGRRYNEQYF. Here the CDR3 DNA reads TGTGCCAGCAGTCAGGGGCGGCGATACAATGAGCAGTACTTC. This rearrangement joins TRBV27 to TRBJ2-5; TRBD1 might be the D (6 bases). The CDR3 has 14 amino acids. With 5 bases removed from V and 11 bases from J, the gap between germline ends came to 21 bases. CDR1 MNHEY and CDR2 SMNVEV come from the germline V gene (reference sequence).